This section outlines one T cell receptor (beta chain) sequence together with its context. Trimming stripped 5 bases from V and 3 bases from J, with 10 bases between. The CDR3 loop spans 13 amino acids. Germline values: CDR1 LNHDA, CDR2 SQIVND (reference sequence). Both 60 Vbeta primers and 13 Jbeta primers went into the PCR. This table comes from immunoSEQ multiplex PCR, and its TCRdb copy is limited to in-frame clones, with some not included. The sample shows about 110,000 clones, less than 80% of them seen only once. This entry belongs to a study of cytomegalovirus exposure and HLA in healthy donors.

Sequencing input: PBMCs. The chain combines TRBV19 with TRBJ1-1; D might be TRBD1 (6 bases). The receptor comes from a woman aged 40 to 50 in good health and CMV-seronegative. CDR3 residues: CASSSHRDTEAFF. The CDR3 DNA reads TGTGCCAGTAGTTCGCACAGGGACACTGAAGCTTTCTTT.